A selection of T cell receptor beta chains follows, all from one sample in a study of T cell clonotyping in hematopoietic cell transplantation. Sequencing was performed with immunoSEQ multiplex PCR; in TCRdb, only in-frame clones are kept and a portion is missing. The profile shows 27,000 or so clones, less than 75% of them singletons. The sequencing here drew on peripheral blood mononuclear cells, taken before stem cell transplant. The receptors were gathered from a man over 45 with myelodysplastic syndrome. Some clones in this sample may be carry-over from other donors' samples. Each CDR3 is given with its conserved first and last residue. Each record gives: V gene, J gene, D gene, clone size, CDR3 protein, CDR3 DNA. D genes are given only for firm matches. Not every row has a clone size; where given, it reads once, few, many or a size class.

TRBV28	TRBJ1-1	-	-	CASSLGLVNTEAFF	TGTGCCAGCAGCCTGGGGCTCGTGAACACTGAAGCTTTCTTT
TRBV6-5	TRBJ2-7	-	-	CASSPGGYEQYF	TGTGCCAGCAGTCCCGGGGGCTACGAGCAGTACTTC
TRBV28	TRBJ2-7	TRBD1	few	CASNRGLYEQYF	TGTGCCAGCAACAGGGGGTTATACGAGCAGTACTTC
TRBV6-6	TRBJ1-5	TRBD1	-	CASTADRGINQPQHF	TGTGCCAGCACCGCCGACAGGGGGATAAATCAGCCCCAGCATTTT
TRBV30	TRBJ1-2	TRBD1	-	CAWDPLGTGANYGYTF	TGTGCCTGGGATCCCCTTGGGACAGGAGCTAACTATGGCTACACCTTC
TRBV5-1	TRBJ2-6	TRBD1	-	CASSPGTEIPGANVLTF	TGCGCCAGCAGCCCTGGGACAGAAATCCCTGGGGCCAACGTCCTGACTTTC
TRBV30	TRBJ2-7	TRBD1	-	CAWRQGGEQYF	TGTGCCTGGAGACAGGGGGGCGAGCAGTACTTC
TRBV6-1	TRBJ2-2	-	-	CASRALGETGELFF	TGTGCCAGCAGGGCCCTGGGGGAGACCGGGGAGCTGTTTTTT
TRBV19	TRBJ1-5	-	-	CASSIDYGTWDSNQPQHF	TGTGCCAGTAGTATAGATTATGGCACGTGGGACAGCAATCAGCCCCAGCATTTT
TRBV30	TRBJ1-3	-	-	CAWSGSWAGTAGNTIYF	TGTGCCTGGAGTGGTAGTTGGGCCGGGACGGCTGGAAACACCATATATTTT
TRBV7-8	TRBJ1-5	-	-	CASTRGVNQPQHF	TGTGCCAGCACCCGCGGGGTCAATCAGCCCCAGCATTTT
TRBV30	TRBJ2-5	-	-	CAWSVNRVFVQETQYF	TGTGCCTGGAGTGTGAACAGGGTATTCGTCCAAGAGACCCAGTACTTC
TRBV6-1	TRBJ1-2	TRBD1	few	CASSENPGGTGGGYTF	TGTGCCAGCAGTGAGAACCCAGGGGGCACCGGGGGCGGCTACACCTTC
TRBV25-1	TRBJ2-2	TRBD1	-	CASSRGSYGGELFF	TGTGCCAGCAGCAGGGGGTCTTACGGCGGGGAGCTGTTTTTT
TRBV28	TRBJ2-7	-	-	CASSLERAYEQYF	TGTGCCAGCAGTTTAGAACGAGCCTACGAGCAGTACTTC